The 27 T cell receptor beta chains reported below all come from one sample, sequenced in a study of T-cell reconstitution after alpha-beta-depleted transplantation in children. Researchers prepared the TCRbeta library using unique molecular identifiers, the study reports. MiXCR, run by TCRdb on the PCR reads, gives a single entry per CDR3 protein. The table lists more than 200,000 distinct CDR3 sequences, roughly 24% of them singletons, with over 2.5% in the top ten. The sample in question was PBMCs, obtained before TCRalphabeta/CD19-depleted stem cell transplant. These receptors came from a girl between 2 and 10 years old with Fanconi anemia, due to receive a stem cell transplant.

The table lists this clonotype with a few counts. The chain uses TRBV20-1 and TRBJ2-7; D uncertain. The CDR3 length is 14 residues. Germline values: CDR1 DFQATT, CDR2 SNEGSKA (reference sequence). Trimming took 0 bases from V and 3 from J, leaving 12 bases between them. Written as DNA, the CDR3 is TGCAGTGCTAGAGAATCGAGGCTCCACTACGAGCAGTACTTC. Encoded protein: CSARESRLHYEQYF.

This clonotype came up a few times. V and J are TRBV5-1 and TRBJ2-3; no clear D. There are 14 residues in the CDR3. V dropped 6 bases and J dropped 2 bases, with 13 bases sitting between them. Per germline, CDR1 SGHRS and CDR2 YFSETQ. CDR3 sequence: CASTFRTHTDTQYF. In DNA, the CDR3 is TGCGCCAGCACCTTCCGGACGCACACAGATACGCAGTATTTT.

The sample holds many counts of this clonotype. The CDR3 nucleotides read TGTGCCAGCAGCCAAGGCAGGATCCCGGGAGAGACCCAGTACTTC. This encodes CASSQGRIPGETQYF. The rearrangement joins TRBV3-1 to TRBJ2-5; D gene uncertain. V was shortened by 1 base and J by 4 bases, with 13 bases between the two germline ends. Germline V CDR1 and CDR2: LGHDT, YNNKEL (reference sequence). There are 15 residues in the CDR3.

This chain links TRBV7-8 with TRBJ2-1, with 7 bases identical to TRBD2. The CDR3 is 17 amino acids. The ends lost 1 base at V and 0 bases at J; junction bases unmatched: 6. Germline V lookup: CDR1 SGHVS, CDR2 FQNEAQ. The CDR3 sequence: CASSLVTSAISYNEQFF. CDR3 DNA sequence: TGTGCCAGCAGCTTAGTAACTAGCGCAATCTCCTACAATGAGCAGTTCTTC.

This clonotype was recorded many times. V and J are TRBV20-1 and TRBJ2-1, with 13 bases lining up with TRBD2. This CDR3 contains 16 residues. CDR1 DFQATT and CDR2 SNEGSKA come from the germline V gene (reference sequence). The J segment lost 4 bases and the V segment lost 5 bases, leaving 8 bases of the junction unmatched. The CDR3 sequence is CSAQTLGLAGYNEQFF. The DNA for the CDR3 is TGCAGTGCTCAAACCTTGGGACTAGCGGGATACAATGAGCAGTTCTTC.

The V call is TRBV29-1, the J call TRBJ2-2; no firm D call. This CDR3 spans 11 amino acids. V lost 6 bases to trimming and J lost 8 bases, with 10 bases between them. Germline V lookup: CDR1 SQVTM, CDR2 ANQGSEA. The CDR3 coding sequence is TGCAGCGTACGACTGGTAGGGGAGCTGTTTTTT. Its protein is CSVRLVGELFF.

The chain carries TRBV28 and TRBJ2-1; no clear D gene. CDR1 and CDR2 from the germline V gene are MDHEN and SYDVKM. V lost 2 bases to trimming and J lost 4 bases, with 21 bases between them. The CDR3 sequence is 18 residues long. The CDR3 DNA is TGTGCCAGCAGTTTAGGGCCAAAGAAGGCTGGACCTTACAATGAGCAGTTCTTC. Translated: CASSLGPKKAGPYNEQFF.

This clonotype was seen more than once but under ten times. Here the CDR3 reads CSARLVGTAGAGELFF. The CDR3 DNA is TGCAGTGCTAGATTAGTCGGGACGGCTGGTGCCGGGGAGCTGTTTTTT. The V gene is TRBV20-1, the J gene TRBJ2-2; D tentatively reads TRBD1 or TRBD2 (5 bases each). Germline V gene data show CDR1 as DFQATT and CDR2 as SNEGSKA (reference sequence). Trimming took off 2 bases at V and 6 bases at J, with 19 bases between the two ends. The CDR3 loop spans 16 amino acids.

This clonotype was observed many times. The chain has TRBV20-1 and TRBJ2-4; D not resolved. The ends were cut back, 0 bases at V and 1 base at J, with 10 bases in the middle. CDR3 length equals 15 residues. CDR1 is DFQATT and CDR2 is SNEGSKA in the germline V gene (reference sequence). CDR3 sequence (DNA): TGCAGTGCTAGAGATCCTCGCGATGCCAAAAACATTCAGTACTTC. Encoded protein: CSARDPRDAKNIQYF.

This clonotype was recorded at least ten times. This rearrangement joins TRBV19 to TRBJ2-7; 9 nucleotides match TRBD1. In germline, CDR1 is LNHDA, CDR2 SQIVND (reference sequence). This CDR3 region has 14 residues. With V trimmed by 5 bases and J by 2 bases, 4 bases remained unmatched. The CDR3 sequence: CASSVHRGPYEQYF. In nucleotides, the CDR3 is TGTGCCAGTAGTGTCCACAGGGGGCCCTACGAGCAGTACTTC.

This clonotype was found a few times. CDR3 protein: CASSEFTPSRGRNEQFF. CDR3 coding DNA: TGTGCCAGCAGTGAATTCACCCCCTCCAGGGGCCGCAATGAGCAGTTCTTC. The chain is built from TRBV25-1 and TRBJ2-1, with a weak D call TRBD1 (6 bases). The CDR3 spans 17 residues. Germline CDR1 is MGHDK and CDR2 is SYGVNS. V was trimmed by 1 base and J by 6 bases, leaving 19 bases between them.

The chain employs TRBV20-1 and TRBJ2-1; D gene ambiguous. Trimming cost V 5 bases and J 4 bases, with 18 bases left between them. The length of the CDR3 is 15 residues. From germline, CDR1 is DFQATT and CDR2 SNEGSKA (reference sequence). For the CDR3, the DNA is TGCAGTGCTTTGCACCCGGTCAACCGTTACAATGAGCAGTTCTTC. This translates into CSALHPVNRYNEQFF.

The CDR3 here is CASSFALGSSETQYF. CDR3 bases: TGTGCCAGCAGCTTTGCCTTAGGGTCAAGTGAGACCCAGTACTTC. V is TRBV7-9 and J is TRBJ2-5; D is ambiguous. The ends were cut back, 3 bases at V and 5 bases at J, with 16 bases in the middle. This CDR3 spans 15 amino acids. Germline V gives CDR1 SEHNR, CDR2 FQNEAQ (reference sequence).

Many counts were recorded for this clonotype. This chain uses TRBV18 with TRBJ2-1; 10 positions agree with TRBD2. Unmatched junction bases numbered 11, after V lost 0 bases and J lost 0 bases. Germline CDR1 KGHSH, CDR2 LQKENI. This CDR3 is 20 amino acids long. In DNA, the CDR3 is TGTGCCAGCTCACCACCTATGTCTAGCGGGAGTCCTAGCTCCTACAATGAGCAGTTCTTC. Its protein product is CASSPPMSSGSPSSYNEQFF. Supplemented by reference TRBV18 and TRBJ2-1, the full variable domain reads NAGVMQNPRHLVRRRGQEARLRCSPMKGHSHVYWYRQLPEEGLKFMVYLQKENIIDESGMPKERFSAEFPKEGPSILRIQQVVRGDSAAYFCASSPPMSSGSPSSYNEQFFGPGTRLTVL.

This clonotype occurred a few times. The genes are TRBV12-3 or TRBV12-4 and TRBJ1-2; weak D call: TRBD1 (5 bases). This CDR3 has 12 amino acids. V was clipped by 3 bases and J by 3 bases, with 5 bases between them. CDR3 loop: CASSLTDYGYTF. As DNA, the CDR3 is TGTGCCAGCAGTTTGACAGACTATGGCTACACCTTC.

This clonotype appeared a few times. The chain is built from TRBV28 and TRBJ2-7; D possibly matches TRBD1 or TRBD2 (6 bases each). The CDR3 loop spans 16 amino acids. The ends were cut back, 2 bases at V and 0 bases at J, with 14 bases in the middle. CDR1 and CDR2 from the germline V gene are MDHEN and SYDVKM. The CDR3: CASSLPWRDNSYEQYF. The CDR3 coding sequence is TGTGCCAGCAGTTTACCCTGGCGGGACAACTCCTACGAGCAGTACTTC.

The table lists this clonotype with many counts. CDR3 sequence (DNA): TGTGCCAGCAGTTTAATGGGGGACGAGCAGTACTTC. Translated, it gives CASSLMGDEQYF. The genes are TRBV12-3 or TRBV12-4 and TRBJ2-7; perhaps D is TRBD1 or TRBD2 (5 bases each). The CDR3 runs 12 residues. V was shortened by 2 bases and J by 5 bases, with 7 bases between the two germline ends.

This clonotype was detected only a few times. This sequence joins TRBV20-1 and TRBJ2-5; D ambiguous. Germline CDR1 DFQATT, CDR2 SNEGSKA (reference sequence). The CDR3 covers 14 residues. V gave up 3 bases and J gave up 1 base, with 12 bases separating them. In DNA, the CDR3 is TGCAGTGCTAGTGTTCTAGTGGGCCAAGAGACCCAGTACTTC. Translating gives CSASVLVGQETQYF.

The V call is TRBV7-2, the J call TRBJ2-3, with a tentative D call TRBD1 (5 bases). The CDR3 spans 15 residues. Germline V lookup: CDR1 SGHTA, CDR2 FQGNSA. Trimming took 5 bases from V and 3 from J, leaving 15 bases between them. As DNA, the CDR3 is TGTGCCAGCAGCCGGCAGCTGGGGCCGACAGATACGCAGTATTTT. Its protein product is CASSRQLGPTDTQYF. Filled out from reference TRBV7-2 and TRBJ2-3, the complete variable domain reads GAGVSQSPSNKVTEKGKDVELRCDPISGHTALYWYRQSLGQGLEFLIYFQGNSAPDKSGLPSDRFSAERTGGSVSTLTIQRTQQEDSAVYLCASSRQLGPTDTQYFGPGTRLTVL.

This chain links TRBV29-1 with TRBJ2-7, with D maybe TRBD2 (5 bases). Per the germline V gene, CDR1 is SQVTM and CDR2 is ANQGSEA. This CDR3 has 12 residues. The germline V and J ends were trimmed by 5 bases and 2 bases, with 10 bases remaining between them. CDR3 loop: CSVCEGTYEQYF. Written as DNA, the CDR3 is TGCAGCGTTTGCGAGGGAACCTACGAGCAGTACTTC.

The chain employs TRBV7-8 and TRBJ2-5; tentatively, D is TRBD2 (6 bases). Germline lookup yields CDR1 SGHVS and CDR2 FQNEAQ. The CDR3 has 16 residues. Trimming took 5 bases from V and 3 from J, leaving 19 bases between them. The CDR3 DNA follows: TGTGCCAGCAGCCCTCGGGAACTAGCCAGAGAAGAGACCCAGTACTTC. The encoded protein is CASSPRELAREETQYF.

Turning to this clonotype: A read error may account for a junction end that differs from germline. The chain links TRBV10-3 to TRBJ1-2; TRBD1 aligns across 7 bases. Germline V gene data show CDR1 as ENHRY and CDR2 as SYGVKD. The CDR3 length is 15 residues. DNA for the CDR3: TGTGCCATCTGTGAGTCTCCCCTCAGACAGGGCGGCTACACCTTC. Translation: CAICESPLRQGGYTF.

The gene calls are TRBV5-1 and TRBJ2-2; TRBD2 is a possible D gene (6 bases). The V and J ends lost 0 bases and 0 bases respectively, with 9 bases between them. Germline-derived CDR1 and CDR2 are SGHRS and YFSETQ. The CDR3 loop spans 16 amino acids. The chain's CDR3 is CASSLAGGSNTGELFF. CDR3 DNA sequence: TGCGCCAGCAGCTTGGCTGGGGGGTCGAACACCGGGGAGCTGTTTTTT.

The V gene is TRBV29-1, the J gene TRBJ1-1; D possibly corresponds to TRBD1 (5 bases). The CDR3 covers 13 residues. Trimming left V 5 bases short and J 0 bases short, with 10 bases between. Germline loops: CDR1 SQVTM, CDR2 ANQGSEA. The CDR3 DNA sequence: TGCAGCGTTTCCTGGGGCATGAACACTGAAGCTTTCTTT. It encodes CSVSWGMNTEAFF.

The V gene is TRBV12-3 or TRBV12-4, the J gene TRBJ1-2, with TRBD1 as a possible D gene (6 bases). There are 13 residues in the CDR3. V gave up 2 bases and J gave up 7 bases, with 11 bases separating them. The CDR3 protein is CASSLHRAAGYTF. The DNA for the CDR3 is TGTGCCAGCAGTTTACACAGGGCGGCTGGCTACACCTTC.

This clonotype was observed many times. The CDR3 spells CSVQQPGQGEYEQYF. The CDR3 DNA reads TGCAGCGTTCAACAACCGGGACAGGGAGAGTACGAGCAGTACTTC. V usage is TRBV29-1 and J usage is TRBJ2-7; 9 bases agree with TRBD1. CDR1 and CDR2 from the germline V gene are SQVTM and ANQGSEA. Losses at the gene ends were 5 bases for V and 4 bases for J; bases not matched to a gene: 12. There are 15 residues in the CDR3.

Ten or more counts support this clonotype. The rearrangement joins TRBV29-1 to TRBJ1-2; a possible D gene is TRBD1 (5 bases). The ends were cut back, 5 bases at V and 4 bases at J, with 11 bases in the middle. CDR1 is SQVTM, CDR2 ANQGSEA, per germline. This CDR3 is 12 amino acids long. The DNA of the CDR3 is TGCAGCGTTTTCGAGGGGCTCTATGGCTACACCTTC. Residues: CSVFEGLYGYTF.